These T cell receptor beta chains were read from a single sample in a study of beta chain features in type 1 diabetes. Assay used: immunoSEQ multiplex PCR; TCRdb lists only in-frame clones, some missing. Among 280,000 or so clones listed, around 16% were seen once. Sequences were obtained from naive CD4+ T cells from blood. The receptors originated from a man younger than 30 with type 1 diabetes. Each CDR3 is given with its conserved first and last residue. A D gene is named only where the DNA matches it firmly. Size values are once, few and many counts, or a class for expanded clones, and some rows have none.

NA | TRBJ2-3 | TRBV7-6 | NA | TGTGCCAGCAGCCCATCGGGGGGCCAGGCGTATTTT | CASSPSGGQAYF
NA | TRBJ1-1 | TRBV11-3 | once | TGTGCCAGCAGCCCCCAGGGGAACACTGAAGCTTTCTTT | CASSPQGNTEAFF
TRBD2 | TRBJ2-2 | TRBV7-2 | few | TGTGCCAGCAGCTTAGCGCTGGGCATAGCGGGATCCATCACCGGGGAGCTGTTTTTT | CASSLALGIAGSITGELFF
NA | TRBJ1-5 | TRBV2 | few | TGTGCCAGCAGTGAGGGGAGTCAGCCCCAGCATTTT | CASSEGSQPQHF
TRBD1 | TRBJ2-2 | TRBV9 | few | TGTGCCAGCAGCGTATCCGGGACAGTGCTCACCGGGGAGCTGTTTTTT | CASSVSGTVLTGELFF
TRBD2 | TRBJ2-3 | TRBV4-3 | few | TGCGCCAGCAGCCAAACGACTAGCGGGGGGCGGTATTTT | CASSQTTSGGRYF
NA | TRBJ2-5 | TRBV7-2 | few | TGTGCCAGCAGTTTGACAGGGACTCAAGAGACCCAGTACTTC | CASSLTGTQETQYF
NA | TRBJ2-7 | TRBV7-8 | few | TGTGCCAGCAGCTTAGGACAGGGAGGCTACGAGCAGTACTTC | CASSLGQGGYEQYF
TRBD2 | TRBJ2-1 | TRBV5-4 | few | TGTGCCAGCAGCGAGACTAGCGGTACCTACAATGAGCAGTTCTTC | CASSETSGTYNEQFF
TRBD1 | TRBJ1-6 | TRBV27 | NA | TGTGCCAGCAGCCGTCCCAGAGGGACAGGGGATAATTCACCCCTCCACTTT | CASSRPRGTGDNSPLHF
NA | TRBJ1-1 | TRBV5-1 | few | TGCGCCAGCAGCTTGCTGGGACACAAGAACACTGAAGCTTTCTTT | CASSLLGHKNTEAFF
TRBD1 | TRBJ1-1 | TRBV12-5 | NA | TGTGCTAGTGGTTCCTCACAGGGACAGGGGAACACTGAAGCTTTCTTT | CASGSSQGQGNTEAFF
NA | TRBJ2-1 | TRBV18 | NA | TGTGCCAGCTCACCCCGACAGTCCTACAATGAGCAGTTCTTC | CASSPRQSYNEQFF
NA | TRBJ2-1 | TRBV5-1 | few | TGCGCCAGCAGCTTGACGGAGCGGGCCACCTACAATGAGCAGTTCTTC | CASSLTERATYNEQFF
TRBD2 | TRBJ2-4 | TRBV6-1 | few | TGTGCCAGCAGCAGGCGGGAGACCAAAAACATTCAGTACTTC | CASSRRETKNIQYF
NA | TRBJ2-1 | TRBV15 | NA | TGTGCCACCAGCAGAGATCTCCCCAAGCGGAATGAGCAGTTCTTC | CATSRDLPKRNEQFF
TRBD2 | TRBJ2-1 | TRBV5-4 | few | TGTGCCAGCAGCTTGAGCGGGAGCACCTACAATGAGCAGTTCTTC | CASSLSGSTYNEQFF
NA | TRBJ2-7 | TRBV10-1 | NA | TGCGCCAGCAGCGGAGGGACCCTAGCCTACGAGCAGTACTTC | CASSGGTLAYEQYF
TRBD1 | TRBJ2-2 | TRBV19 | few | TGTGCCAGTGCCAGACAGGGAAAAAACACCGGGGAGCTGTTTTTT | CASARQGKNTGELFF
TRBD2 | TRBJ2-3 | TRBV27 | NA | TGTGCCAGCAGTCGACGACTAGCGGGACGCACAGATACGCAGTATTTT | CASSRRLAGRTDTQYF
NA | TRBJ1-1 | TRBV4-1 | few | TGCGCCAGCAGCCAAGAAGTAATGGACAGACAGGCTTTCTTT | CASSQEVMDRQAFF
NA | TRBJ2-2 | TRBV30 | few | TGTGCCTGGACGCCCGGACTGTTGAACACCGGGGAGCTGTTTTTT | CAWTPGLLNTGELFF
NA | TRBJ2-1 | TRBV6-6 | NA | TGTGCCAGCCTCCCCGGTGGGGGGAATGAGCAGTTCTTC | CASLPGGGNEQFF
NA | TRBJ2-5 | TRBV10-3 | NA | TGTGCCATCAGTGAGTCCCAGGAGACCCAGTACTTC | CAISESQETQYF
NA | TRBJ2-5 | TRBV9 | NA | TGTGCCAGCAGCCCCGGGGCCAGGGGCGGGACCCAGTACTTC | CASSPGARGGTQYF
TRBD2 | TRBJ2-7 | TRBV10-3 | NA | TGTGCCATCAGTCGGACTAGCGGCTACGAGCAGTACTTC | CAISRTSGYEQYF